The present T cell receptor beta chain was sequenced within a study of vaccination and CD4 T cells after COVID-19. Whole-study context: Post-vaccine sample collection happened at a median of approximately 70 days after dose two, ranging 14 to 241. A CEFX pool, an HIV-1 Nef pool, or else no peptide went into the control cultures. General observations from the study: Spike mono-reactivity held for 304 of 307 vaccine-specific clones in convalescent patients. Convalescent patient numbers were relatively low, with no early post-infection timepoints.

Sequencing of the DNA from cultured CD4+ T cells was carried out with the Oncomine TCR Beta short-read assay. A single record per CDR3 protein comes from TCRdb applying MiXCR to the PCR reads. Among 8,000 to 10,000 distinct CDR3 sequences listed, roughly a third were seen once. Treatment: roughly nine-day PBMC culture with coronavirus spike peptide pools or control peptides (ViraFEST assay). V was cut by 8 bases and J by 2 bases, with 15 bases left in between. Germline loops: CDR1 SQVTM, CDR2 ANQGSEA. The CDR3 covers 13 residues. With respect to this clonotype: The target antigen is unknown.

The sample consisted of cultured CD4+ T cells from blood. V is TRBV29-1 and J is TRBJ2-5; D tentatively reads TRBD1 or TRBD2 (5 bases each). The TCR comes from a human donor with COVID-19. CDR3 loop: CSSTGTGQETQYF. The CDR3 region has the DNA TGCAGCAGTACCGGGACGGGACAAGAGACCCAGTACTTC. Variable domain in full (rest from reference TRBV29-1 and TRBJ2-5): SAVISQKPSRDICQRGTSLTIQCQVDSQVTMMFWYRQQPGQSLTLIATANQGSEATYESGFVIDKFPISRPNLTFSTLTVSNMSPEDSSIYLCSSTGTGQETQYFGPGTRLLVL.